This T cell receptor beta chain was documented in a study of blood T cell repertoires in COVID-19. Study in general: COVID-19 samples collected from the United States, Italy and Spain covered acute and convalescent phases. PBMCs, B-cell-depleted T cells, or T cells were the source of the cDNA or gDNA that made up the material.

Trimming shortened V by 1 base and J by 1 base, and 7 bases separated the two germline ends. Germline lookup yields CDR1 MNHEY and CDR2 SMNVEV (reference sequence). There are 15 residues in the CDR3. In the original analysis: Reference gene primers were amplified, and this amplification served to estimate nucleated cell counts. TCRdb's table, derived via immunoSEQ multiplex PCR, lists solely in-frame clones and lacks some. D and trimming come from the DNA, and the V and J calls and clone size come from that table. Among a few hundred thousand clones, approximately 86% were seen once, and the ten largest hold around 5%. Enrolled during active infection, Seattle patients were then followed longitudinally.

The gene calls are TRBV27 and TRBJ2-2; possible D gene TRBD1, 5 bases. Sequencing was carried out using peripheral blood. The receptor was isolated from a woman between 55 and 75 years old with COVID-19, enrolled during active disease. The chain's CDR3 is CASSLWGGNTGELFF. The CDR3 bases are TGTGCCAGCAGTTTATGGGGCGGGAACACCGGGGAGCTGTTTTTT.